One and the same sample provided the 28 T cell receptor beta chains below, sequenced in a study of blood T cell repertoires in COVID-19. TCRdb's copy holds only in-frame clones and misses some; the assay was immunoSEQ multiplex PCR. The data hold under 300,000 clones, with around 90% observed a single time. Material for sequencing was peripheral blood. The receptors were sampled from a woman in her thirties or forties who had recovered from COVID-19.

The chain recombines TRBV12-3 or TRBV12-4 with TRBJ2-7; 8 nucleotides match TRBD2. The CDR3 totals 13 residues. The ends lost 6 bases at V and 3 bases at J; junction bases unmatched: 4. DNA of the CDR3: TGTGCCAGCAGCCAGGGACTAGTCTACGAGCAGTACTTC. Encoded protein: CASSQGLVYEQYF.

V is TRBV4-1 and J is TRBJ1-1; the D gene is possibly TRBD1 (5 bases). The V gene lost 0 bases and the J gene lost 0 bases, with 20 bases spanning the gap. This CDR3 region has 19 residues. Germline V gene sequence: CDR1 MGHRA, CDR2 YSYEKL. This chain's CDR3 is CASSQESVWAGGMNTEAFF. CDR3 bases: TGCGCCAGCAGCCAAGAATCGGTTTGGGCGGGGGGGATGAACACTGAAGCTTTCTTT.

V gene TRBV9 combines with J gene TRBJ2-1; 9 bases align to TRBD2. This CDR3 contains 16 residues. The trim removed 3 bases at V and 6 bases at J, leaving 10 bases unmatched. CDR1 SGDLS and CDR2 YYNGEE come from the germline V gene. The CDR3 DNA sequence: TGTGCCAGCAGCGCCCCACTAGCGGGTTCCGTCAATGAGCAGTTCTTC. The encoded protein is CASSAPLAGSVNEQFF.

This chain links TRBV6-4 with TRBJ2-7, with 12 bases matching TRBD2. Losses at the gene ends were 6 bases for V and 2 bases for J; bases not matched to a gene: 5. The CDR3 is 15 amino acids. The germline V gene encodes CDR1 MRHNA and CDR2 SNTAGT. CDR3 region: CASSPGLAGTYEQYV. The CDR3 bases are TGTGCCAGCAGCCCGGGACTAGCGGGCACCTACGAGCAGTACGTC.

The chain joins TRBV19 to TRBJ1-6; D might be TRBD1 (6 bases). This CDR3 region has 15 residues. Trimming left V 6 bases short and J 7 bases short, with 16 bases between. Germline V gene sequence: CDR1 LNHDA, CDR2 SQIVND (reference sequence). The chain's CDR3 is CASRPAGALNSPLHF. The CDR3 bases are TGTGCCAGTAGACCGGCGGGGGCTCTCAATTCACCCCTCCACTTT.

The J gene is TRBJ1-5, the V gene TRBV3-1 (or the pseudogene TRBV3-2); D remains unclear. The CDR3 consists of 16 residues. V was shortened by 2 bases and J by 0 bases, with 11 bases between the two germline ends. Germline lookup yields CDR1 LGHDT and CDR2 YNNKEL (reference sequence). The CDR3 coding sequence is TGTGCCAGCAGCCAAAGCGGCCTGAATAGCAATCAGCCCCAGCATTTT. Translation gives CASSQSGLNSNQPQHF.

The V gene is TRBV5-1, the J gene TRBJ1-1; D unclear. CDR3 length: 13 amino acids. Trimming stripped 2 bases from V and 5 bases from J, with 10 bases between. The germline V gene encodes CDR1 SGHRS and CDR2 YFSETQ. In DNA, the CDR3 is TGCGCCAGCAGCTTTGGGCCGGGAACTGAAGCTTTCTTT. Protein: CASSFGPGTEAFF.

This chain uses TRBV5-4 with TRBJ2-5; 13 bases are a match to TRBD2. V gave up 0 bases and J gave up 1 base; unmatched junction bases: 3. The CDR3 spans 17 residues. Germline V gene lookup returns CDR1 SGHNT and CDR2 YYREEE (reference sequence). CDR3 nucleotides: TGTGCCAGCAGCTTGGCCGGGACTAGCGGGACCCAAGAGACCCAGTACTTC. Translation: CASSLAGTSGTQETQYF.

The chain has TRBV6-5 and TRBJ1-2; no definite D call. Looked up from germline, CDR1 is MNHEY and CDR2 is SVGAGI. The length of the CDR3 is 14 residues. V was cut by 7 bases and J by 8 bases, with 20 bases left in between. In DNA form, the CDR3 reads TGTGCCAGCACCCGGGGTGGGGAGACGGGGGGCTACACCTTC. It codes for CASTRGGETGGYTF.

V and J are TRBV19 and TRBJ2-7; 9 nucleotides line up with TRBD2. The CDR3 has 14 residues. Trimming at V came to 4 bases and at J to 2 bases, leaving 3 bases not matched to a gene. Germline lookup yields CDR1 LNHDA and CDR2 SQIVND (reference sequence). CDR3 amino acids: CASSTTSGTYEQYF. CDR3 bases: TGTGCCAGTAGTACGACTAGCGGAACCTACGAGCAGTACTTC.

The chain uses TRBV7-2 and TRBJ2-2, with 7 bases fitting TRBD2. V lost 5 bases to trimming and J lost 8 bases; unmatched junction nucleotides: 11. Per the germline V gene, CDR1 is SGHTA and CDR2 is FQGNSA. The length of the CDR3 is 15 residues. In nucleotides, the CDR3 is TGTGCCAGCAGCAGATCCGGGAGGACTTGGGGGGAGCTGTTTTTT. Translating gives CASSRSGRTWGELFF.

The V and J genes are TRBV14 and TRBJ1-1; no clear D. V gave up 3 bases and J gave up 1 base, with 6 bases separating them. This CDR3 is 13 amino acids long. Germline CDR1 and CDR2: SGHDN and FVKESK. CDR3 amino acids: CASSQGPNTEAFF. CDR3 sequence (DNA): TGTGCCAGCAGCCAGGGCCCGAACACTGAAGCTTTCTTT.

The CDR3 is CASPAKDRRNQPQHF. CDR3 nucleotides: TGTGCCAGCCCGGCGAAGGACAGGAGAAATCAGCCCCAGCATTTT. The chain links TRBV25-1 to TRBJ1-5; 7 nucleotides match TRBD1. Per germline, CDR1 MGHDK and CDR2 SYGVNS. The CDR3 is 15 amino acids. V lost 8 bases, J lost 4 bases, and 11 bases stayed unmatched.

The J gene is TRBJ2-5, the V gene TRBV30; the D gene is possibly TRBD2 (6 bases). The CDR3 length is 15 residues. The V gene's germline CDR1 is GTSNPN and CDR2 SVGIG (reference sequence). The V gene lost 4 bases and the J gene lost 2 bases, with 17 bases spanning the gap. CDR3 protein: CAWNPRRAPQETQYF. The DNA of the CDR3 is TGTGCCTGGAACCCCAGGAGGGCCCCGCAAGAGACCCAGTACTTC.

For this clone: This specimen includes other DNA sequences encoding the same CDR3. This rearrangement joins TRBV29-1 to TRBJ1-1; D might be TRBD1 (6 bases). The CDR3 has 12 amino acids. CDR1 and CDR2 (germline): SQVTM, ANQGSEA. Trimming cost V 3 bases and J 8 bases, with 13 bases left between them. CDR3 sequence reads: CSVDRGAVEAFF. The CDR3 coding sequence is TGCAGCGTTGATCGGGGGGCGGTCGAAGCTTTCTTT.

The table lists this clone with a few counts. The rearrangement uses TRBV14 and TRBJ1-1; 9 positions agree with TRBD1. Trimming took 1 base from V and 4 from J; bases not matched to a gene: 7. The CDR3 loop spans 16 amino acids. Germline CDR1 and CDR2: SGHDN and FVKESK. CDR3 sequence: CASSQVTGGAVTEAFF. CDR3 sequence (DNA): TGTGCCAGCAGCCAAGTTACAGGGGGCGCCGTCACTGAAGCTTTCTTT.

V is TRBV19 and J is TRBJ2-2, with 7 positions matching TRBD2. Per germline, CDR1 LNHDA and CDR2 SQIVND (reference sequence). V lost 6 bases and J lost 5; bases outside the gene matches: 18. The CDR3 consists of 18 residues. This CDR3 is CASSNSPLAGVGTGELFF. CDR3 in DNA: TGTGCCAGTAGCAACTCCCCCCTTGCGGGAGTGGGGACCGGGGAGCTGTTTTTT.

This clone came up a few times. J is TRBJ1-2 and V is TRBV5-6; D is uncertain. In germline, CDR1 is SGHDT, CDR2 YYEEEE. Trimming removed 4 bases at V and 7 bases at J, with 20 bases between. The CDR3 runs to 15 residues. CDR3 residues: CASSPTPGQRGGYTF. CDR3 DNA sequence: TGTGCCAGCAGCCCGACCCCGGGCCAACGGGGTGGCTACACCTTC.

This clone was recorded only once. The chain has TRBV18 and TRBJ2-1; TRBD1 is a possible D gene (6 bases). Trimming took off 3 bases at V and 6 bases at J, with 9 bases between the two ends. The CDR3 is made up of 13 amino acids. Germline loops: CDR1 KGHSH, CDR2 LQKENI. The CDR3 coding sequence is TGTGCCAGCTCACCCGGACAGTCCAATGAGCAGTTCTTC. As protein: CASSPGQSNEQFF.

The chain links TRBV5-1 to TRBJ2-4, with D perhaps matching TRBD2 (5 bases). The CDR3 has 18 amino acids. Trimming took 0 bases from V and 0 from J, leaving 16 bases between them. CDR1 and CDR2 from the germline V gene are SGHRS and YFSETQ. CDR3 bases: TGCGCCAGCAGCTTGGGGCTGGAAGCGGCCCAAGCCAAAAACATTCAGTACTTC. It translates to CASSLGLEAAQAKNIQYF.

The chain carries TRBV21-1 and TRBJ2-7; the D call of TRBD1 is as the table states it, not checked on the DNA. TRBV21-1 is noted as a pseudogene. This CDR3 comprises 14 residues. CDR3 bases: TGTGCCAGCAGCACCCGACAGGGGGGGTACGAGCAGTACGTC. Translated: CASSTRQGGYEQYV.

In its sample, this clone was seen once. The chain combines TRBV4-1 with TRBJ2-1; weak D call: TRBD2 (7 bases). Germline assignment: CDR1 MGHRA and CDR2 YSYEKL. The CDR3 spans 15 residues. Trimming cost V 1 base and J 6 bases, with 13 bases left between them. Here the CDR3 DNA reads TGCGCCAGCAGCCAAGGGGGGGGCAGGTCCAATGAGCAGTTCTTC. This sequence encodes CASSQGGGRSNEQFF.

CDR3 residues: CASSMSFNSYEQYF. CDR3 coding DNA: TGTGCCAGTAGTATGAGCTTTAACTCCTACGAGCAGTACTTC. The V call is TRBV19, the J call TRBJ2-7; D is uncertain. The CDR3 is made up of 14 amino acids. CDR1 is LNHDA, CDR2 SQIVND, per germline (reference sequence). V was trimmed by 3 bases and J by 0 bases, leaving 9 bases between them.

The CDR3 DNA sequence: TGTGCCAGCAGTGAAGTGAGTGGCTACACCTTC. This codes for CASSEVSGYTF. The V call is TRBV2, the J call TRBJ1-2; no clear D gene. Per germline, CDR1 SNHLY and CDR2 FYNNEI. The CDR3 sequence is 11 residues long. Trimming pared 1 base from V and 7 bases from J, leaving 4 bases between.

This chain joins TRBV15 and TRBJ2-1, with 12 positions matching TRBD2. With V trimmed by 0 bases and J by 7 bases, 13 bases remained unmatched. The CDR3 length is 19 residues. The germline V gene encodes CDR1 LNHNV and CDR2 YYDKDF (reference sequence). The CDR3 nucleotides are TGTGCCACCAGCAGAGATAGCGGCCCGACTAGCGGGAGTAGTAATGAGCAGTTCTTC. Translation: CATSRDSGPTSGSSNEQFF.

The chain recombines TRBV6-5 with TRBJ2-7; 7 bases are shared with TRBD2. Per the germline V gene, CDR1 is MNHEY and CDR2 is SVGAGI. The J segment lost 2 bases and the V segment lost 2 bases, leaving 0 bases of the junction unmatched. This CDR3 is 13 amino acids long. The CDR3: CASSYGRAYEQYF. The CDR3 DNA sequence: TGTGCCAGCAGTTACGGGAGGGCCTACGAGCAGTACTTC.

CDR3 sequence reads: CASSTPAARGTQYF. The CDR3 DNA reads TGTGCCAGCAGCACCCCAGCGGCCCGGGGGACCCAGTACTTC. The chain links TRBV9 to TRBJ2-5, with a tentative D call TRBD2 (5 bases). Trimming left V 4 bases short and J 7 bases short, with 17 bases between. The CDR3 has 14 amino acids. Germline V CDR1 and CDR2: SGDLS, YYNGEE.

The V and J genes are TRBV11-3 and TRBJ2-1, with D unclear. Between the trimmed V and J ends, which lost 1 base and 9 bases, there was a span of 13 bases. CDR3 length: 14 amino acids. The germline CDR1 and CDR2 sequences are SGHNT and YENEEA. In nucleotides, the CDR3 is TGTGCCAGCAGCTTAGGACCCCTAGGTGGTGAGCAGTTCTTC. It translates to CASSLGPLGGEQFF.